The next 9 T cell receptor beta chains were all read from a single sample in a study of T cells in Graves' hyperthyroidism and ophthalmopathy. Amplified regions were TCR beta CDR3 sequences from RNA transcripts. The study used the HTBI primer set for a first-round RT-PCR of the TCR CDR3. TCRdb itself ran the multiplex PCR reads through MiXCR, one entry per CDR3 protein. The data show about 49,000 distinct CDR3 sequences, around 55% seen once. Material: peripheral blood or thyroid tissue (not recorded which). The receptors were gathered from a man aged 18 to 29 with Graves' hyperthyroidism.

This clonotype occurred many times. The CDR3 here is CASSRWTGGGNTEAFF. CDR3 DNA sequence: TGTGCCAGCAGCCGCTGGACAGGGGGCGGTAACACTGAAGCTTTCTTT. V gene TRBV4-2 combines with J gene TRBJ1-1; TRBD1 matches at 11 bases. J was trimmed by 2 bases and V by 4 bases; bases with no gene match: 6. The CDR3 consists of 16 residues. CDR1 is LGHNA, CDR2 YNFKEQ, per germline.

Notes on this clonotype: Relative to the germline gene, one junction end is altered; a read error may explain this. The V and J genes are TRBV7-3 and TRBJ2-7; 7 bases are shared with TRBD1. CDR3 size: 14 residues. The germline gives CDR1 SGHTA, CDR2 FQGTGA. CDR3 protein: CASSSGGRPDEQYF. CDR3 sequence (DNA): TGCGCCAGCAGCTCAGGGGGAAGGCCTGACGAGCAGTACTTC.

The rearrangement joins TRBV20-1 to TRBJ1-4, with 9 bases aligning to TRBD1. The CDR3 totals 18 residues. Germline CDR1 DFQATT, CDR2 SNEGSKA (reference sequence). Trimming took 6 bases from V and 0 from J; bases not matched to a gene: 14. The CDR3 is CSAGAYGTGSATNEKLFF. The CDR3 DNA reads TGCAGTGCAGGAGCGTATGGGACAGGGTCTGCAACTAATGAAAAACTGTTTTTT.

The rearrangement joins TRBV9 to TRBJ1-2, with 8 positions matching TRBD1. This CDR3 comprises 13 residues. V trimming: 1 base; J trimming: 6 bases; junction bases outside the gene matches: 2. Germline V gene sequence: CDR1 SGDLS, CDR2 YYNGEE. CDR3 loop: CASSVRQGNGYTF. CDR3 bases: TGTGCCAGCAGCGTAAGACAGGGGAATGGCTACACCTTC.

The rearrangement uses TRBV7-6 and TRBJ1-2, with D uncertain. This CDR3 spans 13 amino acids. V shed 5 bases and J shed 2 bases, with 9 bases lying between them. Germline V gives CDR1 SGHVS, CDR2 FNYEAQ. The DNA for the CDR3 is TGTGCCAGCAGCCCTACATCGAACTATGGCTACACCTTC. Translating gives CASSPTSNYGYTF.

This clonotype was picked up many times. This CDR3 is CASSPWRGYQETQYF. The CDR3 DNA reads as TGTGCCAGCAGCCCGTGGCGGGGGTACCAAGAGACCCAGTACTTC. V usage is TRBV27 and J usage is TRBJ2-5, with 7 bases matching TRBD2. CDR3 length equals 15 residues. Germline CDR1 and CDR2: MNHEY and SMNVEV (reference sequence). V was pared by 6 bases and J by 0 bases, with 7 bases of the junction left unmatched.

At least ten counts were recorded for this clonotype. This sequence joins TRBV7-2 and TRBJ1-6; D gene uncertain. Germline CDR1 and CDR2: SGHTA and FQGNSA. With 7 bases removed from V and 3 bases from J, the gap between germline ends came to 16 bases. This CDR3 region has 16 residues. In DNA form, the CDR3 reads TGTGCCAGCACCTTGACCCAACCGAGCTATAATTCACCCCTCCACTTT. This encodes CASTLTQPSYNSPLHF.

This chain connects TRBV25-1 to TRBJ1-1; 10 bases line up with TRBD1. Looked up from germline, CDR1 is MGHDK and CDR2 is SYGVNS. Trimming took 7 bases from V and 1 from J; bases not matched to a gene: 6. The CDR3 extends over 15 amino acids. The CDR3 sequence: CASTADRGPNTEAFF. The CDR3 DNA follows: TGTGCCAGCACCGCAGACAGGGGGCCGAACACTGAAGCTTTCTTT.

V usage is TRBV29-1 and J usage is TRBJ2-5; possibly TRBD1 for D (5 bases). The CDR3 runs 12 residues. Trimming removed 2 bases at V and 5 bases at J, with 9 bases between. The germline gives CDR1 SQVTM, CDR2 ANQGSEA. As DNA, the CDR3 is TGCAGCGTTGAAAGAAAGGGGGAGACCCAGTACTTC. This encodes CSVERKGETQYF.